This T cell receptor beta chain emerged from a study of blood T cell repertoires in COVID-19 (dated by TCRdb to between 2020 and 2021). At the level of the whole study: Samples covering the acute and convalescent phases of COVID-19 were provided by collaborators in the United States, Italy and Spain. The repertoires were released in a freely available public database intended as a resource for research on the immune response to SARS-CoV-2. Samples came from the ongoing ImmuneRACE study (first 160 participants) plus 1,254 subjects from 6 global collaborators. Sample metadata almost always included a de-identified subject ID, COVID-19 status, age in years and sex. Where available, HLA class I and class II types were taken from metadata supplied by the sample provider and were not determined by assay-based typing. The dataset comprised deeply sampled blood TCRbeta repertoires from subjects exposed to, actively infected with, or recovered from COVID-19. The material from the prospective study consisted of cDNA or gDNA derived from T cells, B-cell-depleted T cells, or PBMCs.

Enrolling through a virtual design, the prospective study's participants ranged in age from roughly 18 to 100 years and lived across some 22 United States geographic areas. In the prospective study, participants were assigned to cohorts based on the clinical history participants reported in a screening survey and a study questionnaire. Exposed participants were defined as having been in contact with someone with a PCR-confirmed or clinician-diagnosed COVID-19 case within 2 weeks of study entry. Each participant in the prospective study had whole blood, serum and a nasopharyngeal or oropharyngeal swab collected by mobile phlebotomists. Participants in the prospective study had the option to provide additional blood draws and questionnaires over a roughly two-month period. Before DNA extraction, blood samples from the prospective study were shipped at room temperature or frozen. What the authors observed across the whole study: The quantity of clinical and demographic metadata differed by source and by participant and was supplied without curation.

Including the terminal cysteine and phenylalanine, the CDR3 comprises 14 residues. The DNA shown is the 42-base CDR3, in frame from base 1. V is cut back by 3 bases and J by 3 bases, with 3 bases in the junction unmatched. CDR1 and CDR2 were assigned from the germline V gene as SGDLS and YYNGEE. For this clone: No antigen is known for it. No base qualities exist here, and no much larger clone lies one base off it.

The immunoSEQ Assay, a bias-controlled multiplex PCR, was used to amplify TCRbeta CDR3 regions from genomic DNA. As for the authors' bioinformatics: Nucleated cell counts per sample were estimated from amplification of reference gene primers within the assay. Sequence reads were collapsed and filtered to measure the absolute abundance of every unique TCRbeta CDR3 rearrangement. For each sample, productive Simpson clonality was calculated as the square root of Simpson's diversity index across productive rearrangements. TCRdb limited this immuneACCESS table to in-frame rearrangements with V and J called. A share of clones is missing; checked studies link under half to unresolved V genes, and the rest is unexplained. V and J calls plus clone size are reproduced from that table; the DNA served to infer D and trimming. The sample records about 220,000 clones, nearly 90% of which are singletons. The ten largest clones take up roughly 15% of the sample.

Sequencing used PBMCs or T cells enriched from blood (not recorded which). Recombination connected TRBV9 to TRBJ2-7; 10 middle bases align to TRBD1. The TCR sequence derives from a man between 25 and 39 years old who had been exposed to COVID-19. Read as DNA, the sequence is TGTGCCAGCAGCGGACAGGGGGCGTTCTACGAGCAGTACTTC. Translated, it gives CASSGQGAFYEQYF. The variable domain in full, with residues beyond the CDR3 obtained from the reference TRBV9 and TRBJ2-7 genes, is DSGVTQTPKHLITATGQRVTLRCSPRSGDLSVYWYQQSLDQGLQFLIQYYNGEERAKGNILERFSAQQFPDLHSELNLSSLELGDSALYFCASSGQGAFYEQYFGPGTRLTVT.